This T cell receptor beta chain was recorded in a study of cytomegalovirus exposure and HLA in healthy donors. Broader study findings: Later analysis showed TCR association rates varying by HLA locus, highest for DRB1 and lowest for HLA-C. Associated with cytomegalovirus, according to the listing, were around 170 TCR beta chains. The CMV antigen specificity of a few CMV-associated chains was confirmed through in vitro analysis. Some 16,000 TCR beta sequences were associated with HLA alleles at 0.05 false discovery rate in a later analysis.

In regard to this clone: Its antigen is unidentified.

The primer mix had 60 Vbeta and 13 Jbeta primers. Profiling relied on immunoSEQ multiplex PCR, and the TCRdb table lists in-frame clones only, not all of them. The data hold around 140,000 clones, with 82% observed a single time. The sequenced sample consisted of PBMCs. The sequence was collected from a woman aged 50 to 65 in good health and CMV-seropositive.

In DNA, the CDR3 is TGTGCCAGCAGCTTAGGCTCAAACTACGAGCAGTACTTC. Its translation is CASSLGSNYEQYF. The chain has TRBV11-2 and TRBJ2-5; D not resolved. The end of the DNA is better explained by TRBJ2-7, so the J call may be wrong. In germline, CDR1 is SGHAT, CDR2 FQNNGV. The CDR3 has 13 residues.